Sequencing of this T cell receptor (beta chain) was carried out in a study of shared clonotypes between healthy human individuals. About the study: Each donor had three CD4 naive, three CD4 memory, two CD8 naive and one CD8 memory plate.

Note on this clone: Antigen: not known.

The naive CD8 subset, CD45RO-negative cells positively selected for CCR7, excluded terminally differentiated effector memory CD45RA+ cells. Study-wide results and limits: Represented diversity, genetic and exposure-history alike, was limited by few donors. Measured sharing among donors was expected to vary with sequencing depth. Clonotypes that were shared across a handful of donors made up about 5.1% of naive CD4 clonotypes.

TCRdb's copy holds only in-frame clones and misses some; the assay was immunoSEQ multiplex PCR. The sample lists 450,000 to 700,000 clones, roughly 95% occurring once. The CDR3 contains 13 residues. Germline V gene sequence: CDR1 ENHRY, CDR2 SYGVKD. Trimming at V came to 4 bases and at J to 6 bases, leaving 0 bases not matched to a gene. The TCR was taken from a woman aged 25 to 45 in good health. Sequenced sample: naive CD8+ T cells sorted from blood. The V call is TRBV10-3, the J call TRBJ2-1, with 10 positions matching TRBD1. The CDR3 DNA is TGTGCCATCAGTGGGACAGGGGGCAATGAGCAGTTCTTC. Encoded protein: CAISGTGGNEQFF.